This TCR beta chain was captured by sequencing in a study of T-cell reconstitution after alpha-beta-depleted transplantation in children (dated by TCRdb to between 2015 and 2016). The study in broad terms: Using TCR repertoire profiling, the study followed T-cell immune reconstitution in a quantitative way in children after TCRalphabeta/CD19-depleted allogeneic hematopoietic cell transplantation.

The library was made by PCR. TCRdb lists the instrument as Illumina HiSeq 2500. Molecular barcoding was employed in the preparation of TCR libraries, with unique molecular identifiers being used to normalize TCRbeta repertoire quantification. TCRdb cleaned the public reads at Q25 with fastp, built clones with MiXCR and kept in-frame beta chains. Each CDR3 protein gets just one entry, which takes the most common genes and DNA from the rows behind it. Within this sample are 300,000 to 400,000 distinct CDR3 sequences, with around 15% of them counted one time only. Approximately 38% of the sample comes from the top ten. In light of the paper, this sample's treatment or condition label describes: allogeneic hematopoietic cell transplantation with graft depleted of TCRalphabeta T cells and CD19 B cells. TCRalphabeta/CD19-depleted allogeneic hematopoietic cell grafts were given to the transplant recipients, all of whom were children.

General study outcomes and caveats: In some patients, high TCRbeta diversity at day 60 was attributed to recipient T cells and intrathymic progenitors that had survived conditioning. Over the following months the frequencies of hyperexpanded clones went down, and after one year T-cell counts and TCRbeta diversity were mostly credited to newly produced T cells. The apparently early alphabetaT-cell count recovery about two months after transplant was reportedly dependent on only several hundred rapidly expanded clones derived from non-depleted graft cells.

This clonotype showed up just a few times. This clone's antigen is unknown. Base qualities are not recorded, but no much larger clone differs from it by a single base. The V and J ends are trimmed by 4 bases and 2 bases, leaving 9 bases between them. Taken from cysteine to phenylalanine, the CDR3 has 14 residues. This entry keeps only the CDR3 DNA: 42 bases, framed from base 1. As encoded in the germline V gene, CDR1 is ENHRY while CDR2 is SYGVKD. The sequence was collected from a male patient aged 2-9 years who had a stem cell transplant for acute lymphoblastic leukemia, so the T cells may come from the graft donor. The chain is encoded by TRBV10-3 joined to TRBJ2-1; a tentative D call is TRBD2 (5 bases match). The sample here was PBMCs, mostly from graft donor cells, taken 360 days after TCRalphabeta/CD19-depleted stem cell transplant. In nucleotides, the sequence is TGTGCCATCAGTGCCATCGGGGCCTACAATGAGCAGTTCTTC. Protein translation: CAISAIGAYNEQFF.